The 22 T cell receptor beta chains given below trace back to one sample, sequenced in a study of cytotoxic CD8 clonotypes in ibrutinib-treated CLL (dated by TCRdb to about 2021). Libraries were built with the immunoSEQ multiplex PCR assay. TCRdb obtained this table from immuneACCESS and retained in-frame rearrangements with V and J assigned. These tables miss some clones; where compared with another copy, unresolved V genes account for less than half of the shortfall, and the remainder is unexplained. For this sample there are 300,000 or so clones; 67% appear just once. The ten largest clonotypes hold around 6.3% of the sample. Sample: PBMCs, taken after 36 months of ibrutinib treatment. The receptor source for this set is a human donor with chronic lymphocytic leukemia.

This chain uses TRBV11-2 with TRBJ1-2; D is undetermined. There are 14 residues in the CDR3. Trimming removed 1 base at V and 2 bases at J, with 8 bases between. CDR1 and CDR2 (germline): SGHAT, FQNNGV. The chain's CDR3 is CASSLVVGNYGYTF. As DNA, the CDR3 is TGTGCCAGCAGCTTAGTCGTCGGAAACTATGGCTACACCTTC.

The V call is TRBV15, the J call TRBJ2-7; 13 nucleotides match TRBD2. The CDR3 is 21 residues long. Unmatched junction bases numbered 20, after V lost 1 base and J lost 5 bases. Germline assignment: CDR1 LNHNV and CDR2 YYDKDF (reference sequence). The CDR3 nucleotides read TGTGCCACCAGCAGAGTAAAGGGACTAGCGGGATTCTCTTTCTTCCGGGACGAGCAGTACTTC. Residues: CATSRVKGLAGFSFFRDEQYF.

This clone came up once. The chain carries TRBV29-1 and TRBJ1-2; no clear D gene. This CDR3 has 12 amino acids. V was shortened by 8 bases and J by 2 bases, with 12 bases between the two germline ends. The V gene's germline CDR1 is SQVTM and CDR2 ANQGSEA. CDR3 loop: CSPWVLNYGYTF. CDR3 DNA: TGCAGCCCCTGGGTTCTAAACTATGGCTACACCTTC.

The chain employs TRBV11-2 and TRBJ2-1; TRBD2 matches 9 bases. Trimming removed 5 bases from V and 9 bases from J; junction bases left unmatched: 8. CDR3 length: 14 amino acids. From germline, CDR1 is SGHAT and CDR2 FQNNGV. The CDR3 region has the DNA TGTGCCAGCAGCACCGGGACTAGCAACACTGAGCAGTTCTTC. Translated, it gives CASSTGTSNTEQFF.

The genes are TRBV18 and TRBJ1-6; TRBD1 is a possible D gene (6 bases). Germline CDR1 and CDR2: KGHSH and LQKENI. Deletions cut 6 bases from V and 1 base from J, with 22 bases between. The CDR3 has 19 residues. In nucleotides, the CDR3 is TGTGCCAGCTCCATAACAGGGAAAAGAATGGGTTCCTATAATTCACCCCTCCACTTT. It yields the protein CASSITGKRMGSYNSPLHF.

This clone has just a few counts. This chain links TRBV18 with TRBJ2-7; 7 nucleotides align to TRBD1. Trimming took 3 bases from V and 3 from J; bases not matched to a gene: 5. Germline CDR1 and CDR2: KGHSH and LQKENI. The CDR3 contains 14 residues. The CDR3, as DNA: TGTGCCAGCTCACCGAAGGGACAGCTCTACGAGCAGTACTTC. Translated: CASSPKGQLYEQYF. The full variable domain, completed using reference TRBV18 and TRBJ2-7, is NAGVMQNPRHLVRRRGQEARLRCSPMKGHSHVYWYRQLPEEGLKFMVYLQKENIIDESGMPKERFSAEFPKEGPSILRIQQVVRGDSAAYFCASSPKGQLYEQYFGPGTRLTVT.

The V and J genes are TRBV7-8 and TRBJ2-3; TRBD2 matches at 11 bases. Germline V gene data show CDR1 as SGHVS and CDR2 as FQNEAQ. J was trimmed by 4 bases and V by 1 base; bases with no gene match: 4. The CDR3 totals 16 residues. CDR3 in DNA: TGTGCCAGCAGCTTAGGGGGGACTAGCGGCCCAGATACGCAGTATTTT. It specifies CASSLGGTSGPDTQYF.

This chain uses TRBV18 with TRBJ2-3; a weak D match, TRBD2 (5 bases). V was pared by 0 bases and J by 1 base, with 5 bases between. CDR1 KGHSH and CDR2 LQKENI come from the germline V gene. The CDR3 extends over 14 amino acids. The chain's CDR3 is CASSPPGGTDTQYF. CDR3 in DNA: TGTGCCAGCTCACCACCGGGAGGCACAGATACGCAGTATTTT.

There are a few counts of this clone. In nucleotides, the CDR3 is TGCAGTGCTAGAGATCGGCTTGAAGCTTTCTTT. Residues: CSARDRLEAFF. J is TRBJ1-1 and V is TRBV20-1; D unclear. V was cut by 0 bases and J by 7 bases, with 6 bases left in between. The CDR3 covers 11 residues. CDR1 and CDR2 (germline): DFQATT, SNEGSKA (reference sequence).

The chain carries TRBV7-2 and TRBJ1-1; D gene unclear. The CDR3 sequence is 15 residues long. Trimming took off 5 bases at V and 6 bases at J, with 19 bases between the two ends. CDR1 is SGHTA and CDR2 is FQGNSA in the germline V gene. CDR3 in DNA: TGTGCCAGCAGCCCCCAGTCGGTGAGAACGCCTGAAGCTTTCTTT. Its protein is CASSPQSVRTPEAFF.

The CDR3 DNA is TGTGCCAGCAGCCCTTACGGGTCTACATCTTTGGGCTACACCTTC. Protein product: CASSPYGSTSLGYTF. This chain joins TRBV7-8 and TRBJ1-2, with D uncertain. The CDR3 covers 15 residues. Germline CDR1 reads SGHVS; CDR2 reads FQNEAQ. Trimming shortened V by 5 bases and J by 8 bases, and 21 bases separated the two germline ends.

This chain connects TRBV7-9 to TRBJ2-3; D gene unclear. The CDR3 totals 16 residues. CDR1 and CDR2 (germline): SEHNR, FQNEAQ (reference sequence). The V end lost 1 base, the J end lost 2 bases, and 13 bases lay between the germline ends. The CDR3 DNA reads TGTGCCAGCAGCTTAGTTCTGGCGGTATCCACAGATACGCAGTATTTT. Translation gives CASSLVLAVSTDTQYF.

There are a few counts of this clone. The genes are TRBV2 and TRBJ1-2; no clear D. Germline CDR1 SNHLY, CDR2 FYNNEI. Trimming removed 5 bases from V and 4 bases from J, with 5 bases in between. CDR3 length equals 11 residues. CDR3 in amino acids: CASSTAYGYTF. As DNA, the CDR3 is TGTGCCAGCAGTACAGCCTATGGCTACACCTTC. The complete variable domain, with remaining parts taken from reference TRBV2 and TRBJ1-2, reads EPEVTQTPSHQVTQMGQEVILRCVPISNHLYFYWYRQILGQKVEFLVSFYNNEISEKSEIFDDQFSVERPDGSNFTLKIRSTKLEDSAMYFCASSTAYGYTFGSGTRLTVV.

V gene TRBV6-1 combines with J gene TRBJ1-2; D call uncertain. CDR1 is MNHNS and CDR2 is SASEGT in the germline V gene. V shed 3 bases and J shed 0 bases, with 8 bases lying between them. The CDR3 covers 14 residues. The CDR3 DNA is TGTGCCAGCAGTGAGCGGGCCCCTAACTATGGCTACACCTTC. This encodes CASSERAPNYGYTF.

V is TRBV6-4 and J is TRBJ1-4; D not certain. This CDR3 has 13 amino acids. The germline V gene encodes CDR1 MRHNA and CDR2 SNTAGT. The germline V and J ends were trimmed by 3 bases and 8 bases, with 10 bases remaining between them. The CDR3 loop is CASSELGEEKLFF. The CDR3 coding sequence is TGTGCCAGCAGTGAGCTGGGAGAGGAAAAACTGTTTTTT.

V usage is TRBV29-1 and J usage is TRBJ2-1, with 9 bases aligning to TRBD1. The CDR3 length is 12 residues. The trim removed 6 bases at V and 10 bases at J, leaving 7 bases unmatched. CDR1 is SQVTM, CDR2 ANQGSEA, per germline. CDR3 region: CSVLQGASEQFF. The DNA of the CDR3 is TGCAGCGTCTTACAGGGGGCGTCCGAGCAGTTCTTC.

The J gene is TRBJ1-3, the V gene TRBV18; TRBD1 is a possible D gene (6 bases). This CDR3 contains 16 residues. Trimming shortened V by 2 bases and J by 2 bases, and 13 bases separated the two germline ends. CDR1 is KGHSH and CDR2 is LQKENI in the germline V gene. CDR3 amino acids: CASSPARGFAGNTIYF. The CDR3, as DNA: TGTGCCAGCTCACCAGCCAGGGGCTTCGCTGGAAACACCATATATTTT.

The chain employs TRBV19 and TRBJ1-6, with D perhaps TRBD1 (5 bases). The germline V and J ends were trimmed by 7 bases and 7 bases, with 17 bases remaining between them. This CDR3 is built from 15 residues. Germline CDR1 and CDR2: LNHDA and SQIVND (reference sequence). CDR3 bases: TGTGCCAGTACTCCATATTTGGGGGGGAATTCACCCCTCCACTTT. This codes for CASTPYLGGNSPLHF.

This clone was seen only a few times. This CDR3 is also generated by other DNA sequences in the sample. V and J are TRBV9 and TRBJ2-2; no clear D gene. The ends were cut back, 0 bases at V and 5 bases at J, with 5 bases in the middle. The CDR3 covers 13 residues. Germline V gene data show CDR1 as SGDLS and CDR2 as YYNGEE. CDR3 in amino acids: CASSVAPTGELFF. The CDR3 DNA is TGTGCCAGCAGCGTAGCCCCGACCGGGGAGCTGTTTTTT.

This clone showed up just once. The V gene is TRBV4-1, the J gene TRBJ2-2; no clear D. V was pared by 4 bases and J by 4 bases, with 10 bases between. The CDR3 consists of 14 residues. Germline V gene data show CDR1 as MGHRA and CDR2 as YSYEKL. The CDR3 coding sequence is TGCGCCAGCAGCCTCTGGGTGGGCACCGGGGAGCTGTTTTTT. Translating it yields CASSLWVGTGELFF.

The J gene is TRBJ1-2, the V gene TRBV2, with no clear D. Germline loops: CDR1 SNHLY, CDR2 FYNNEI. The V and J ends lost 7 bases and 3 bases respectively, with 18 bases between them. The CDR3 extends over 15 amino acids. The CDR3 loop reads CASTDIPGQHYGYTF. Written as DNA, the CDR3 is TGTGCCAGCACTGACATACCGGGTCAACACTATGGCTACACCTTC.

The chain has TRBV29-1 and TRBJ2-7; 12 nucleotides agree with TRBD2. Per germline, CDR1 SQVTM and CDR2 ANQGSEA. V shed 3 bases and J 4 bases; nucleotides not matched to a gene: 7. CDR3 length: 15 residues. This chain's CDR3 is CSVESLAGGPYEQYF. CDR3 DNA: TGCAGCGTTGAGTCGCTAGCGGGAGGGCCTTACGAGCAGTACTTC.